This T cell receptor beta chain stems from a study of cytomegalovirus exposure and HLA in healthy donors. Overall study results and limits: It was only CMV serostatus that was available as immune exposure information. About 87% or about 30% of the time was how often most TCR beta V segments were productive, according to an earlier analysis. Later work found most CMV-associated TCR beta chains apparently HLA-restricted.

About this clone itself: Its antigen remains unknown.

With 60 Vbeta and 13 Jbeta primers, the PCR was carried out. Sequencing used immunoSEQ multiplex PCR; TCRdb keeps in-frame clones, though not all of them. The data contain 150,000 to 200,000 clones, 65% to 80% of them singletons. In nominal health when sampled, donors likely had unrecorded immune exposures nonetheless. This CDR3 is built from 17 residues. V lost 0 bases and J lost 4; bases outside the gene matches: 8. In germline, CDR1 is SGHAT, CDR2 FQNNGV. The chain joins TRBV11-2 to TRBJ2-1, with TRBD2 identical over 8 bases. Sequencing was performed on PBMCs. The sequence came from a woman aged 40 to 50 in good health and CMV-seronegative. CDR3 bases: TGTGCCAGCAGCTTAGAGGGGGTAGCGGGGCTTTACAATGAGCAGTTCTTC. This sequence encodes CASSLEGVAGLYNEQFF.